The source of this T cell receptor (beta chain) is a study of T-cell memory formation after mild COVID-19. TCRdb passed the 5' RACE reads through MiXCR, listing each CDR3 protein once. The sample has around 180,000 distinct CDR3 sequences, roughly 17% seen once. This clonotype was observed at least ten times. V was shortened by 6 bases and J by 0 bases, with 7 bases between the two germline ends. The CDR3 has 13 residues. Germline lookup yields CDR1 SEHNR and CDR2 FQNEAQ (reference sequence). V is TRBV7-9 and J is TRBJ2-3; D is ambiguous. The clonotype comes from an adult woman who had mild COVID-19 (a few samples of this study predate the infection). Cell type and time point are not known. Sample: PBMCs or a T cell subset sorted from them (not recorded which). The CDR3 region is CASSPASTDTQYF. DNA for the CDR3: TGTGCCAGCAGTCCAGCTAGCACAGATACGCAGTATTTT.